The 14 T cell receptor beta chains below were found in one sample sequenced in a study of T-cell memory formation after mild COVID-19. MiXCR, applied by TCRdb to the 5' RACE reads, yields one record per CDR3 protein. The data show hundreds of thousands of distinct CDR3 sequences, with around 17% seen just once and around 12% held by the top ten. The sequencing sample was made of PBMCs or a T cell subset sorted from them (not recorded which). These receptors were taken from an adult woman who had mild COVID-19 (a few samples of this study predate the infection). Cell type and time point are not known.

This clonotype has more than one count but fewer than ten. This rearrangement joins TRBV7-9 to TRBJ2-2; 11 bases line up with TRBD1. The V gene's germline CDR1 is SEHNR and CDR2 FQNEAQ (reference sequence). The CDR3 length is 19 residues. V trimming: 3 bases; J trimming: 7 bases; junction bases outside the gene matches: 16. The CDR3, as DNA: TGTGCCAGCAGCTTCCCGAGGATCGGGGACAGGGGGATCGTCGGGGAGCTGTTTTTT. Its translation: CASSFPRIGDRGIVGELFF.

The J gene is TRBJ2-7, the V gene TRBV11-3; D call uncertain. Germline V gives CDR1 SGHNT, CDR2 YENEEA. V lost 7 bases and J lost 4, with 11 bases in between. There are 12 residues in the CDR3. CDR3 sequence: CASTAGPYEQYF. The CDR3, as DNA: TGTGCCAGCACCGCCGGACCATACGAGCAGTACTTC.

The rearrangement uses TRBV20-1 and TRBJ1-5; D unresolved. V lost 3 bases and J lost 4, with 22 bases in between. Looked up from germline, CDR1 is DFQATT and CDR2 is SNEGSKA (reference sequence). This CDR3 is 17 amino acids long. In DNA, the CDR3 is TGCAGTGCTAGTCCCACGGGGAAAAGAGTAGGAAATCAGCCCCAGCATTTT. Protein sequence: CSASPTGKRVGNQPQHF.

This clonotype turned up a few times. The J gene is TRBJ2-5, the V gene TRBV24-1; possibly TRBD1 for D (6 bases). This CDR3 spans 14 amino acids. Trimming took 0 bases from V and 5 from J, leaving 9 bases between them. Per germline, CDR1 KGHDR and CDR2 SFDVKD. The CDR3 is CATSDLSRGETQYF. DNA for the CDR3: TGTGCCACCAGTGATTTGTCCAGGGGTGAGACCCAGTACTTC.

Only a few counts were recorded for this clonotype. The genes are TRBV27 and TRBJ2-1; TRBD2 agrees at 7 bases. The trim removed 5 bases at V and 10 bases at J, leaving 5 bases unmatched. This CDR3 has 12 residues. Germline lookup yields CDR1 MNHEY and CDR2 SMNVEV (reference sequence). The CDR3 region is CASSPRRGEQFF. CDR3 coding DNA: TGTGCCAGCAGTCCCCGGCGGGGGGAGCAGTTCTTC.

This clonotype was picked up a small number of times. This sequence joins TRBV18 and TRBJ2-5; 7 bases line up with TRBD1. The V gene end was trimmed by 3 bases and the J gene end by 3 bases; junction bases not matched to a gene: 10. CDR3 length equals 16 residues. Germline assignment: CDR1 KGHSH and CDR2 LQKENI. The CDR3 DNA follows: TGTGCCAGCTCACCGAAATGGACCGGGACAGAAGAGACCCAGTACTTC. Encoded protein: CASSPKWTGTEETQYF.

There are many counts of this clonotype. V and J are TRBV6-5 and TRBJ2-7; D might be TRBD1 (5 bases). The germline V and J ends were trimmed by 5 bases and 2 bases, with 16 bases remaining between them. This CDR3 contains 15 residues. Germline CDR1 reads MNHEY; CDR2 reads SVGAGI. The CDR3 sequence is CASSPDSAATYEQYF. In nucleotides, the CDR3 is TGTGCCAGCAGTCCTGACAGCGCTGCAACCTACGAGCAGTACTTC.

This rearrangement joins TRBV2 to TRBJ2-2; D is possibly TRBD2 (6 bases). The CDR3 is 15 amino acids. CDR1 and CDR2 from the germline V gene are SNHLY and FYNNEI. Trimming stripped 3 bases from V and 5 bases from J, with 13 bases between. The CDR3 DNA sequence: TGTGCCAGCAGTGATATGGGGGGACGGACCGGGGAGCTGTTTTTT. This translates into CASSDMGGRTGELFF.

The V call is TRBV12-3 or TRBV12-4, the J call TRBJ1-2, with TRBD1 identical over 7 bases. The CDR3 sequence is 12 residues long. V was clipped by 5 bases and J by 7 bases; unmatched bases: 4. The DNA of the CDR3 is TGTGCCAGCAGTGAGACAGGGCTTGGCTACACCTTC. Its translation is CASSETGLGYTF.

Written as DNA, the CDR3 is TGCGCCAGCAGGTGGTCTGGGGCCAACGTCCTGACTTTC. Translating gives CASRWSGANVLTF. The chain uses TRBV5-1 and TRBJ2-6; D gene unclear. V was cut by 5 bases and J by 1 base, with 4 bases left in between. The CDR3 consists of 13 residues. CDR1 is SGHRS and CDR2 is YFSETQ in the germline V gene. Combining the CDR3 with reference TRBV5-1 and TRBJ2-6 gives the whole variable domain KAGVTQTPRYLIKTRGQQVTLSCSPISGHRSVSWYQQTPGQGLQFLFEYFSETQRNKGNFPGRFSGRQFSNSRSEMNVSTLELGDSALYLCASRWSGANVLTFGAGSRLTVL.

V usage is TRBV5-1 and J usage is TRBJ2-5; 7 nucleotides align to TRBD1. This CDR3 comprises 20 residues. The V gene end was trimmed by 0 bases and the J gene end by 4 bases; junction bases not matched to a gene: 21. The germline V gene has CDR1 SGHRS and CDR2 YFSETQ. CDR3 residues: CASSLVSIGSRQGYRETQYF. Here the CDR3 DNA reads TGCGCCAGCAGCTTGGTTTCGATCGGGTCGCGACAGGGATACAGAGAGACCCAGTACTTC.

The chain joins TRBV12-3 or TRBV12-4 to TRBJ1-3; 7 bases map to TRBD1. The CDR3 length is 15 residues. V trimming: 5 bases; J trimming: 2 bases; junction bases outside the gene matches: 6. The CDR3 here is CASSTTGETGNTIYF. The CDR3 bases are TGTGCCAGCAGTACAACAGGGGAAACTGGAAACACCATATATTTT.

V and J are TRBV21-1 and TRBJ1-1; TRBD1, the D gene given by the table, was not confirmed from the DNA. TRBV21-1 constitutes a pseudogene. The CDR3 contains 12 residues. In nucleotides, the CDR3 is TGTGCCAGCAGCAAAAGAAGGGACGGAGCTTTCTTT. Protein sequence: CASSKRRDGAFF.

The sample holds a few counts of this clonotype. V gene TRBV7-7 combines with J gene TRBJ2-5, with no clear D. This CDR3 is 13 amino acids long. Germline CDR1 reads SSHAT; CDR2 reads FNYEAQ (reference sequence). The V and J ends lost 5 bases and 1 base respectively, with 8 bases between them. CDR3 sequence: CASSPQTQETQYF. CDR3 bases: TGTGCCAGCAGCCCTCAGACCCAAGAGACCCAGTACTTC.